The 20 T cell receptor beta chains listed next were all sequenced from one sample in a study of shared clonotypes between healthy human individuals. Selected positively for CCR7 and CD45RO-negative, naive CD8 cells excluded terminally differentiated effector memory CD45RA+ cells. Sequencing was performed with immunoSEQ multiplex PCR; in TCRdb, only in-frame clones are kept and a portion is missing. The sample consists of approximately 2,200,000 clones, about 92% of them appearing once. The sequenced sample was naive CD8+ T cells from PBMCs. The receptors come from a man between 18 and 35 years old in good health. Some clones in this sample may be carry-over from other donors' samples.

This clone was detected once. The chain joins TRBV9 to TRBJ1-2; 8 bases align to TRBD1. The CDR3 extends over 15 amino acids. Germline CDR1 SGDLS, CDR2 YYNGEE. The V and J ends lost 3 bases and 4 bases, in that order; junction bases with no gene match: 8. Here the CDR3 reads CASSAGQGSGYGYTF. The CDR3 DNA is TGTGCCAGCAGCGCAGGACAGGGAAGTGGCTATGGCTACACCTTC. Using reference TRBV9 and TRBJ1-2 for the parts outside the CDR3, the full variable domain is DSGVTQTPKHLITATGQRVTLRCSPRSGDLSVYWYQQSLDQGLQFLIQYYNGEERAKGNILERFSAQQFPDLHSELNLSSLELGDSALYFCASSAGQGSGYGYTFGSGTRLTVV.

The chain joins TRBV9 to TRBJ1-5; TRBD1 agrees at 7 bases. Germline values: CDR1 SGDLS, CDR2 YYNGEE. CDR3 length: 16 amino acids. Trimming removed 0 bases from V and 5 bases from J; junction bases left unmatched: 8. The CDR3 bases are TGTGCCAGCAGCGTAGTGGCCCCAGGGGGGGATCAGCCCCAGCATTTT. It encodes CASSVVAPGGDQPQHF.

CDR3 in DNA: TGTGCCAGCAGCCTAACTGGGGGACAGGGTCACTACGAGCAGTACTTC. It is translated as CASSLTGGQGHYEQYF. The chain recombines TRBV13 with TRBJ2-7, with 9 bases matching TRBD1. The CDR3 has 16 residues. The V gene's germline CDR1 is PRHDT and CDR2 FYEKMQ (reference sequence). With V trimmed by 5 bases and J by 3 bases, 11 bases remained unmatched.

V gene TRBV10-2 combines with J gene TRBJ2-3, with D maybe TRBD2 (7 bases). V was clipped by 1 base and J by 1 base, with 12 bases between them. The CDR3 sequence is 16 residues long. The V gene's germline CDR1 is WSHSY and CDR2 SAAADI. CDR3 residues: CASSEWGRERTDTQYF. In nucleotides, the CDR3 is TGCGCCAGCAGTGAGTGGGGGCGGGAGCGCACAGATACGCAGTATTTT.

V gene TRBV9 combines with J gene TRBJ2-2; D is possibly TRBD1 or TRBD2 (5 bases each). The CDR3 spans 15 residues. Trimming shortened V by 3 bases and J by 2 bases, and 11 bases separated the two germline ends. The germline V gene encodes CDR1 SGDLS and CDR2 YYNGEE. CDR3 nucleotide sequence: TGTGCCAGCAGCGGGGGCGGGCTAAACACCGGGGAGCTGTTTTTT. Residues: CASSGGGLNTGELFF.

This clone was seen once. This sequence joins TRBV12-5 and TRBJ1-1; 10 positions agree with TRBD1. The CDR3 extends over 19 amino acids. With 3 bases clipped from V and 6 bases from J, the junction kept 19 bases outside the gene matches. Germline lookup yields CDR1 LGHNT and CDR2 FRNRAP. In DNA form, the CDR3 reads TGTGCTAGTGGTTTAACGACAGGGGGCGCAAGGGTAGCGTGGGCTGAAGCTTTCTTT. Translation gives CASGLTTGGARVAWAEAFF.

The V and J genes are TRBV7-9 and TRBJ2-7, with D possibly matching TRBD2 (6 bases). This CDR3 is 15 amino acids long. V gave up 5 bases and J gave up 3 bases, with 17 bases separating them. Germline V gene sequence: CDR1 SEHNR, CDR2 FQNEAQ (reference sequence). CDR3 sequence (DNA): TGTGCCAGCAGCCCCCGACTAGTGCAACACTACGAGCAGTACTTC. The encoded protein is CASSPRLVQHYEQYF.

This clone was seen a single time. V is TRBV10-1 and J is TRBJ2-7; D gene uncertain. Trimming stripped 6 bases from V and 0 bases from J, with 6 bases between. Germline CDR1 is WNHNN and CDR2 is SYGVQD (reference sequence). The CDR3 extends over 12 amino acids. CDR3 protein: CASSDVSYEQYF. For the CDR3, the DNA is TGCGCCAGCAGCGACGTCTCCTACGAGCAGTACTTC.

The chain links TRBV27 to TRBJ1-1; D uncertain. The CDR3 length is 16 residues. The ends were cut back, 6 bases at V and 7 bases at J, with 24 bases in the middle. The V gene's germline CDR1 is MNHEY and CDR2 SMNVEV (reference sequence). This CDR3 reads CASSPTPSGVLNEAFF. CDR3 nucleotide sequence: TGTGCCAGCAGCCCCACCCCGTCCGGGGTACTTAATGAAGCTTTCTTT.

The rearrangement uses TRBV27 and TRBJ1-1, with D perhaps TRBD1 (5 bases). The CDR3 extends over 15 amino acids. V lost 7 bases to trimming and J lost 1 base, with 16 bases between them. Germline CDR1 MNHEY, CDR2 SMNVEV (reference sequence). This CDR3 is CASNTMQGWNTEAFF. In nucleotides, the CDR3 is TGTGCCAGCAACACGATGCAGGGATGGAACACTGAAGCTTTCTTT.

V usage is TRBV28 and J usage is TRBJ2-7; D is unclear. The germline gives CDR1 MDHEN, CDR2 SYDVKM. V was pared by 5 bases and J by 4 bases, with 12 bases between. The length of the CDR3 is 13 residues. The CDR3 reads CASSPLTQYEQYF. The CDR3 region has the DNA TGTGCCAGCAGTCCCCTCACCCAATACGAGCAGTACTTC.

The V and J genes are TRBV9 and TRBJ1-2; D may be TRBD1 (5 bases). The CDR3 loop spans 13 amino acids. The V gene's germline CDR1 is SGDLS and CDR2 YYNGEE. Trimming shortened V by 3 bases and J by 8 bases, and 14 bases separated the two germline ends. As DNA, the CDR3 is TGTGCCAGCAGCGACGGGGCGACTAAGGGCTACACCTTC. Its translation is CASSDGATKGYTF. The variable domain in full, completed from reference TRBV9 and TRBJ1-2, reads DSGVTQTPKHLITATGQRVTLRCSPRSGDLSVYWYQQSLDQGLQFLIQYYNGEERAKGNILERFSAQQFPDLHSELNLSSLELGDSALYFCASSDGATKGYTFGSGTRLTVV.

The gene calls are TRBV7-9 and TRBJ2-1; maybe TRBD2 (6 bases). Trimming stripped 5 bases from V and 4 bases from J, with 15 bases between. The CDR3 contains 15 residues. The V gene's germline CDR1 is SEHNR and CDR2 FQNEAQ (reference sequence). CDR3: CASSVGTLEYNEQFF. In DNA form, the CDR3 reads TGTGCCAGCAGCGTCGGGACTCTCGAATACAATGAGCAGTTCTTC.

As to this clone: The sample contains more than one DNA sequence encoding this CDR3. The CDR3 DNA is TGTGCCAGCAGCTTAACGCCTTCCTCTTACAATGAGCAGTTCTTC. This gives the protein CASSLTPSSYNEQFF. The V gene is TRBV7-3, the J gene TRBJ2-1; D not resolved. This CDR3 has 15 amino acids. V was trimmed by 0 bases and J by 4 bases, leaving 10 bases between them. CDR1 is SGHTA and CDR2 is FQGTGA in the germline V gene.

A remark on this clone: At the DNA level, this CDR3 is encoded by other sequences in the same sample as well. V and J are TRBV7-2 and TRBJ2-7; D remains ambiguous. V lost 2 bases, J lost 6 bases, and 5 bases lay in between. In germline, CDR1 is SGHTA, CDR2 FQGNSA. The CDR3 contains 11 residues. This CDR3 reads CASSLSLEQYF. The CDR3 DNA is TGTGCCAGCAGCTTAAGCCTCGAGCAGTACTTC.

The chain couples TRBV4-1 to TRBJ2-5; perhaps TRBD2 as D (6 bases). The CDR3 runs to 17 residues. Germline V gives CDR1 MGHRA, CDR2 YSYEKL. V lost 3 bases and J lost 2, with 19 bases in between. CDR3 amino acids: CASSHGGQGKVQETQYF. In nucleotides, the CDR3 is TGCGCCAGCAGCCACGGAGGGCAGGGAAAAGTTCAAGAGACCCAGTACTTC.

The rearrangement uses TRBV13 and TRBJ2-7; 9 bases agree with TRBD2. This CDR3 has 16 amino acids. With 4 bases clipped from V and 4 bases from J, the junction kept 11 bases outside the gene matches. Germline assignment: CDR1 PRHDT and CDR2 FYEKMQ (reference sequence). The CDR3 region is CASSSRRAGGSYEQYF. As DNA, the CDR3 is TGTGCCAGCAGCTCCCGTCGAGCGGGAGGATCATACGAGCAGTACTTC.

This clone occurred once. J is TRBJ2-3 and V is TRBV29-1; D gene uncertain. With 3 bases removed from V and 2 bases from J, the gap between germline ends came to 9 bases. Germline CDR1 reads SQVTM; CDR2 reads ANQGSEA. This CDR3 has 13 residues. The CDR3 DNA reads TGCAGCGTTGAGTGGGCGGACACAGATACGCAGTATTTT. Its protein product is CSVEWADTDTQYF.

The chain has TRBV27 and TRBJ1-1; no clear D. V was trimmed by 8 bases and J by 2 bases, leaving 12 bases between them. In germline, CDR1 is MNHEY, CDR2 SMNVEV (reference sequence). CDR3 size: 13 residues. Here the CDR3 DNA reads TGTGCCAGCGGGATACTAATTAACACTGAAGCTTTCTTT. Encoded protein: CASGILINTEAFF.

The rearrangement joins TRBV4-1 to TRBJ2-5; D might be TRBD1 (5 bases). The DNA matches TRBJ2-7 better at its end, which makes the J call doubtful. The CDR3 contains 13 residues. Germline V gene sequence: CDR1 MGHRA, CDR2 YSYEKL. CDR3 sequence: CASSQDRAYEQYF. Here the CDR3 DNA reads TGCGCCAGCAGCCAAGACAGGGCCTACGAGCAGTACTTC.